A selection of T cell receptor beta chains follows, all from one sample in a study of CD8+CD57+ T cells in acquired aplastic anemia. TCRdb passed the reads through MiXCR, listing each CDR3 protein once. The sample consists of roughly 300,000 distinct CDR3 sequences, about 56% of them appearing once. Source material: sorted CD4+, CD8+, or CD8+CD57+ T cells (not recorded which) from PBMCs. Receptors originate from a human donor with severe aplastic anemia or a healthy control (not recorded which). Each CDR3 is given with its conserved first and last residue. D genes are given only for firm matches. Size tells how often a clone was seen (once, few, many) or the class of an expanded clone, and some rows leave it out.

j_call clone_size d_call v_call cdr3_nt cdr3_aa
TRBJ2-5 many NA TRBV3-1 TGTGCCAGCAGCCAAGGTCTAACAGGGGGGGGAGAGACCCAGTACTTC CASSQGLTGGGETQYF
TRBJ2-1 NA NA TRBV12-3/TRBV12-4 TGTGCCAGCACCATAAGGGTTACAGCCCCAAACCACAATGAGCAGCTCTTC CASTIRVTAPNHNEQLF
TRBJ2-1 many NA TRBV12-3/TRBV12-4 TGTGCCAGCAGCTTCCTACTCCCGGGCGATGAGCAGTTCTTC CASSFLLPGDEQFF
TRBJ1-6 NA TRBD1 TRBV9 TGCGCCAGCAGCGTAGGACAGGGTGGATCACCCCTCCACTTT CASSVGQGGSPLHF
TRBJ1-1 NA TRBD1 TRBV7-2 TGTGCCAGCAGCCTCACAGGGGGATACGCTTTCTTT CASSLTGGYAFF
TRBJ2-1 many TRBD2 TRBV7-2 TGTGCCAGCAGCTCAGTAGCGGGGCCCTACAATGAGCAGTTCTTC CASSSVAGPYNEQFF
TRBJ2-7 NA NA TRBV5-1 TGCGCCAGCAGCTCGCCAGGGCAGGATGAGCAGTACTTC CASSSPGQDEQYF
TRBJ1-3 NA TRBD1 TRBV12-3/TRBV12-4 TGTGCCAGCAGCCTAGGGGGCCACTCTGGAAACACCATATATTTT CASSLGGHSGNTIYF
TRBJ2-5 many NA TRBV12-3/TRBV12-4 TGTGCCAGTCGACTTGGCGGGCAAGAGACCCAGTACTTC CASRLGGQETQYF
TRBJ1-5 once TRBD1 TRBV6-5 TGTGCCAGCAGCCCGAAGACAGGGTCGCGTTCACCCCAGCATTTT CASSPKTGSRSPQHF